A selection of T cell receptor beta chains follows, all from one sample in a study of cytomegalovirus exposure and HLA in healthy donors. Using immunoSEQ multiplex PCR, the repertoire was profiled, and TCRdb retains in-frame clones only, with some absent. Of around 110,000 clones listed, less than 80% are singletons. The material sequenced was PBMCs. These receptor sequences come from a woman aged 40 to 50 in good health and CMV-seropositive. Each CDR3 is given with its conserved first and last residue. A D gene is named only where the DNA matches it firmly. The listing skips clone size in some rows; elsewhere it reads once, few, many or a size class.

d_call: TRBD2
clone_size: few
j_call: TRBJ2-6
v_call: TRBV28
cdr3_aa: CASSPQGLAGTTGANVLTF
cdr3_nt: TGTGCCAGCAGTCCCCAGGGACTAGCGGGAACGACTGGGGCCAACGTCCTGACTTTC

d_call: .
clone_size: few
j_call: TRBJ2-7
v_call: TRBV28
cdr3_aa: CASSLGQEVEQYF
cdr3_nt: TGTGCCAGCAGTTTGGGACAAGAAGTCGAGCAGTACTTC

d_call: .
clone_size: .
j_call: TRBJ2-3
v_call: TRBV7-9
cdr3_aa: CASSFPYGEDTQYF
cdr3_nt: TGTGCCAGCAGCTTCCCTTACGGGGAAGATACGCAGTATTTT

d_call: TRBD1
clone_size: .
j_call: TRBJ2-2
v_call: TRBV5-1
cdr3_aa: CASSSTGAPDTGELFF
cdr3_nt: TGCGCCAGCAGCTCTACAGGGGCGCCGGACACCGGGGAGCTGTTTTTT

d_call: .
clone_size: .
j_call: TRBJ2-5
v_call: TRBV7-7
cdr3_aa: CASSQPNSRDSKQETQYF
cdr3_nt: TGTGCTAGCAGCCAGCCAAATAGCCGGGACTCCAAGCAAGAGACCCAGTACTTC

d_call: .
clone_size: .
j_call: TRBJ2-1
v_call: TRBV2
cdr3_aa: CASRPGTPNEQFF
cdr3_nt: TGTGCCAGCAGGCCCGGGACTCCAAATGAGCAGTTCTTC

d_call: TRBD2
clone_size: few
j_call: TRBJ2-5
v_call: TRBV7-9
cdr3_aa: CASSLVTGEGTQYF
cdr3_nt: TGTGCCAGCAGCTTAGTCACCGGGGAGGGGACCCAGTACTTC

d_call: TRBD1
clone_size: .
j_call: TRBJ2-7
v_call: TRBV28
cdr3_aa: CASSRPGQGDLEQYF
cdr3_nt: TGTGCCAGCAGTAGACCGGGACAGGGGGATCTCGAGCAGTACTTC

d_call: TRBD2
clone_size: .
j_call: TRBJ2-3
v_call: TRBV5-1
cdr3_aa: CASSLAGELETQYF
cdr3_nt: TGCGCCAGCAGCTTAGCGGGAGAGTTGGAGACGCAGTATTTT

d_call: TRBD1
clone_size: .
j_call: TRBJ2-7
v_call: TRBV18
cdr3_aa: CASSPRTGQKSYEQYF
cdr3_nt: TGTGCCAGCTCACCCCGGACAGGGCAAAAAAGTTACGAGCAGTACTTC

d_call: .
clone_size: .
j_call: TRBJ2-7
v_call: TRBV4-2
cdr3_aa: CASSQEMFREQYF
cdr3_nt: TGTGCCAGCAGCCAAGAAATGTTCCGGGAGCAGTACTTC

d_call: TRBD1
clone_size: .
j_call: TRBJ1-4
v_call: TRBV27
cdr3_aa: CASSLITGATNEKLFF
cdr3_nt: TGTGCCAGCAGTCTTATTACAGGGGCGACTAATGAAAAACTGTTTTTT

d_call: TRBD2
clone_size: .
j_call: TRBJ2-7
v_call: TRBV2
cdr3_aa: CASSVGTSGGEQYF
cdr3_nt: TGTGCCAGCAGTGTAGGGACTAGCGGCGGAGAGCAGTACTTC

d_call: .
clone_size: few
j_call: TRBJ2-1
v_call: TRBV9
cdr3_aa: CASSVGLSPNEQFF
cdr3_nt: TGTGCCAGCAGCGTCGGACTTAGCCCAAATGAGCAGTTCTTC

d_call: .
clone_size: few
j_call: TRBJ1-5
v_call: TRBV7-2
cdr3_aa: CASSLAGGLDQPQHF
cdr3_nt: TGTGCCAGCAGCTTAGCGGGGGGGTTAGATCAGCCCCAGCATTTT

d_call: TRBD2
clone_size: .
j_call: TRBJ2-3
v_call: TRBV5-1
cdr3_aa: CASSFDWRGSTDTQYF
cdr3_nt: TGCGCCAGCAGCTTTGATTGGCGGGGGAGCACAGATACGCAGTATTTT

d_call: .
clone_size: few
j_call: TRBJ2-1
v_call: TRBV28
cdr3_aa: CASSLPGQGMYNEQFF
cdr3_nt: TGTGCCAGCAGTTTGCCGGGCCAGGGTATGTACAATGAGCAGTTCTTC

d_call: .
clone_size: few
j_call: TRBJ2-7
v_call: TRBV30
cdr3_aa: CAWSASLISGVYEQYF
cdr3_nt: TGTGCCTGGAGTGCCAGTTTAATTAGCGGAGTCTACGAGCAGTACTTC

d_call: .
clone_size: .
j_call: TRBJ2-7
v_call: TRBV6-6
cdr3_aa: CASTQGYEQYF
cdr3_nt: TGTGCCAGTACACAGGGATACGAGCAGTACTTC

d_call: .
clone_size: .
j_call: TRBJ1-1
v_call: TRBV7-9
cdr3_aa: CASSFPRINTEAFF
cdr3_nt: TGTGCCAGCAGCTTCCCGAGGATAAACACTGAAGCTTTCTTT

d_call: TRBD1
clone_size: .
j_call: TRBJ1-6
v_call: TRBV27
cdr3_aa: CASSSPIRTGRSPLHF
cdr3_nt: TGTGCCAGCAGTTCACCCATCCGGACAGGGAGATCACCCCTCCACTTT

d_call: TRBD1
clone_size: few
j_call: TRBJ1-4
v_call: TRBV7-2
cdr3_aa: CASSRDRAQEKLFF
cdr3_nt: TGTGCCAGCAGCCGGGACAGGGCCCAGGAAAAACTGTTTTTT

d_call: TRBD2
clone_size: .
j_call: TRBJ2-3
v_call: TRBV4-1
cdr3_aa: CASSRPWEGEDTQYF
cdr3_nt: TGCGCCAGCAGCCGCCCCTGGGAGGGAGAGGATACGCAGTATTTT

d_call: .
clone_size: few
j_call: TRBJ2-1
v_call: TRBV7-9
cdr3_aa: CASSLSVSYNEQFF
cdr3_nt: TGTGCCAGCAGCTTAAGCGTCAGTTACAATGAGCAGTTCTTC

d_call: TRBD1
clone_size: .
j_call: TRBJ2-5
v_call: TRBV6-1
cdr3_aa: CASSEELGGPKETQYF
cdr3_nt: TGTGCCAGCAGTGAAGAATTAGGGGGCCCCAAAGAGACCCAGTACTTC

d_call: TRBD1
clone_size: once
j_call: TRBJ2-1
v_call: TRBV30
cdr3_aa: CAWRTTGVKNEQFF
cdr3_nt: TGTGCCTGGAGAACAACAGGGGTTAAGAATGAGCAGTTCTTC

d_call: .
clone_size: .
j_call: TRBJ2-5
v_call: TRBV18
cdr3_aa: CASSMDSGETQYF
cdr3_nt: TGTGCCAGCTCGATGGACAGCGGAGAGACCCAGTACTTC

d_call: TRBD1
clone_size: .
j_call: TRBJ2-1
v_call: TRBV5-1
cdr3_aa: CASSLGYRGSYNEQFF
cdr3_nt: TGCGCCAGCAGCTTGGGGTACAGGGGCTCCTACAATGAGCAGTTCTTC

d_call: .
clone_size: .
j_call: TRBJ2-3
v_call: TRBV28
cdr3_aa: CASSFGGATDTQYF
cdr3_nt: TGTGCCAGCAGCTTTGGGGGGGCCACAGATACGCAGTATTTT

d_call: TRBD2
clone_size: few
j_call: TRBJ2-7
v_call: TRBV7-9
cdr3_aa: CASSLGGGAFSYEQYF
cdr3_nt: TGTGCCAGCAGCTTAGGGGGGGGAGCCTTTTCCTACGAGCAGTACTTC

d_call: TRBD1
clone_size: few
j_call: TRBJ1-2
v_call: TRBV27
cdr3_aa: CASSLSGQGAMYGYTF
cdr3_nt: TGTGCCAGCAGTCTATCGGGACAGGGGGCTATGTATGGCTACACCTTC

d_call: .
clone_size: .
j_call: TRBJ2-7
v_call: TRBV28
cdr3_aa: CASSLFGRVEQYF
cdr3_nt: TGTGCCAGCAGTTTATTTGGGCGCGTCGAGCAGTACTTC

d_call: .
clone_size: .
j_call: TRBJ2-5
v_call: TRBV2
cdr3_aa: CASTMVRGETQYF
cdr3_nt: TGTGCCAGCACCATGGTCCGGGGGGAGACCCAGTACTTC

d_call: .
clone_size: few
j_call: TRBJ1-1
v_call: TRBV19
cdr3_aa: CASSISVDTEAFF
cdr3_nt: TGTGCCAGTAGTATATCAGTTGACACTGAAGCTTTCTTT

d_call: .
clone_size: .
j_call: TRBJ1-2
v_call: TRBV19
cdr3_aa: CASSSSQARGVDYGYTF
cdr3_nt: TGTGCCAGTAGTTCCTCCCAAGCCAGGGGTGTAGACTATGGCTACACCTTC

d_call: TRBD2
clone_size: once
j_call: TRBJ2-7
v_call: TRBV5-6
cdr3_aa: CASSLAPSGRAGRFYEQYF
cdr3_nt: TGTGCCAGCAGCTTGGCCCCTAGCGGGAGGGCCGGGCGCTTCTACGAGCAGTACTTC

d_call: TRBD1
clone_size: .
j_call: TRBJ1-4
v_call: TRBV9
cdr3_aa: CASSSRDRGLTNEKLFF
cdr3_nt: TGTGCCAGCAGCTCCCGGGACAGGGGGCTAACTAATGAAAAACTGTTTTTT

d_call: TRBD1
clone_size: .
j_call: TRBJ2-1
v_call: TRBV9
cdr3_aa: CASSPRTGGENEQFF
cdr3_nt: TGTGCCAGCAGCCCACGGACAGGGGGAGAGAATGAGCAGTTCTTC

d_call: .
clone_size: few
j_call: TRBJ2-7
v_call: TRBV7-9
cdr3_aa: CASSLASSYEQYF
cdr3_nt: TGTGCCAGCAGCTTAGCTAGCAGCTACGAGCAGTACTTC

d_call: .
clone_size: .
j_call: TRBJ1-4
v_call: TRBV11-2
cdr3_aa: CASSPTTGPSGEKLFF
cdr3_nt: TGTGCCAGCAGCCCTACGACAGGCCCGTCAGGCGAAAAACTGTTTTTT

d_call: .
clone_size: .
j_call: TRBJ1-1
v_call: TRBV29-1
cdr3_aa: CSGEGGGGTEAFF
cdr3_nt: TGCAGCGGAGAAGGGGGGGGTGGCACTGAAGCTTTCTTT